This T cell receptor (beta chain) was documented in a study of beta chain features in type 1 diabetes. The study's findings and limits: In every one of the four CD4+ subsets, TCRB CDR3s were moderately but significantly shorter in Type 1 diabetes patients. When VDJ junctions were examined, type 1 diabetes patients showed fewer insertions and more deletions.

As every portion of the isolated RNA was reverse transcribed, the sequencing read expressed TCRB transcripts. TCRdb's table, derived via immunoSEQ multiplex PCR, lists solely in-frame clones and lacks some. The sample lists 250,000 to 300,000 clones, roughly 24% occurring once. This CDR3 contains 12 residues. V shed 5 bases and J shed 7 bases, with 9 bases lying between them. Germline assignment: CDR1 MDHEN and CDR2 SYDVKM. This clone was observed a handful of times. Antigen: not known. The same CDR3 arises from other DNA sequences in this sample as well. The chain recombines TRBV28 with TRBJ1-5, with D possibly matching TRBD1 (6 bases). This TCR was sampled from a woman in her 30s with type 1 diabetes. The specimen was naive CD4+ T cells from blood. The CDR3 loop is CASSLQGQPQHF. CDR3 sequence (DNA): TGTGCCAGCAGTCTCCAGGGGCAGCCCCAGCATTTT.